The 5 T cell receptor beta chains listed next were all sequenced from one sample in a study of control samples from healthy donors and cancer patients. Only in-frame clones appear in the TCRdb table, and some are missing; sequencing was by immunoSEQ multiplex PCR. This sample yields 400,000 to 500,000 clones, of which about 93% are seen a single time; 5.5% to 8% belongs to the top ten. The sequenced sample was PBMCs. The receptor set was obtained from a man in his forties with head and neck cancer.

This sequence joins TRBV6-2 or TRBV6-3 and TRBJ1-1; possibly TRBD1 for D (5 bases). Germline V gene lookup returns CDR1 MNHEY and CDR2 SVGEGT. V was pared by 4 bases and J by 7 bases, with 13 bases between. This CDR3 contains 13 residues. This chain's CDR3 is CASSFLDTGEAFF. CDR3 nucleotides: TGTGCCAGCAGTTTTCTAGACACAGGTGAAGCTTTCTTT.

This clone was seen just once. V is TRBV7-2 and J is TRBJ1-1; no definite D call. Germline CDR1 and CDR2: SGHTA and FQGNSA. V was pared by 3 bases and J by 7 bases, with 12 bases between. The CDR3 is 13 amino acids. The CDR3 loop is CASSFTETSEAFF. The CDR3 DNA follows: TGTGCCAGCAGCTTTACGGAAACCAGTGAAGCTTTCTTT. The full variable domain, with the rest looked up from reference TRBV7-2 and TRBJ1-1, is GAGVSQSPSNKVTEKGKDVELRCDPISGHTALYWYRQSLGQGLEFLIYFQGNSAPDKSGLPSDRFSAERTGGSVSTLTIQRTQQEDSAVYLCASSFTETSEAFFGQGTRLTVV.

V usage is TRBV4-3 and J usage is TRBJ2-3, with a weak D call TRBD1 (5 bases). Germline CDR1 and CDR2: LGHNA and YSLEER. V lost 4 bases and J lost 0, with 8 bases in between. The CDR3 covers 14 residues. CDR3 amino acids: CASSLRQSTDTQYF. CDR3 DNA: TGCGCCAGCAGCCTTAGACAGAGCACAGATACGCAGTATTTT.

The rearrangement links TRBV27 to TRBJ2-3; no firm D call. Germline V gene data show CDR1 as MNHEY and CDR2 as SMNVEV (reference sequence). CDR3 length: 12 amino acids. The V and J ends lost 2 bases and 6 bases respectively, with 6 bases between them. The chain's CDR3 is CASSLGGDTQYF. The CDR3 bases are TGTGCCAGCAGTTTAGGCGGTGATACGCAGTATTTT.

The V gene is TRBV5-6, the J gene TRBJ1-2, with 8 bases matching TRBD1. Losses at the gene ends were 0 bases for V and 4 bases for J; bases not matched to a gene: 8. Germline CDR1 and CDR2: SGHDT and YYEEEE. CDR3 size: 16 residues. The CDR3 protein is CASSLGTGGSGYGYTF. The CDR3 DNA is TGTGCCAGCAGCTTGGGCACAGGGGGATCGGGCTATGGCTACACCTTC.